This TCR beta chain was captured by sequencing in a study of CXCR3-negative and CXCR3-positive naive CD8 T cells. Points from the study as a whole: Naive cells used TRBV-TRBJ genes in much the same way whether CXCR3-negative or CXCR3-positive; memory cells did not. TRB CDR3 properties were used to infer TCR strength, and surface CD5 was comparable between naive subsets. Comparison of naive cells showed more hydrophobic TRB CDR3s in CXCR3-positive than in CXCR3-negative naive cells.

On this clonotype itself: Its matching antigen is unknown.

CDR1 is WSHSY, CDR2 SAAADI, per germline. This CDR3 comprises 14 residues. The study made its TRB cDNA libraries by 5' RACE, adding UMI labels. TCRdb re-called the 5' RACE reads; one entry per CDR3 protein, DNA not given. The sample is made up of fewer than 65,000 distinct CDR3 sequences, and the top ten hold about 4.9% of it. The study sorted every CD8+ T cell subset in triplicate at approximately 300,000 cells each. The genes are TRBV10-2 and TRBJ1-5; TCRdb gives TRBD1 as the D gene, but with no DNA this cannot be confirmed. Material: naive CXCR3+ CD8+ T cells from blood. Documented subset: CD45RO-CCR7+CD27+CD95- naive CD8+ T cells expressing CXCR3 (TNR3+). The sequence derives from a human donor in good health. Some clones in this sample may be carry-over from other donors' samples. The CDR3 sequence is CASSENLEGQPQHF.